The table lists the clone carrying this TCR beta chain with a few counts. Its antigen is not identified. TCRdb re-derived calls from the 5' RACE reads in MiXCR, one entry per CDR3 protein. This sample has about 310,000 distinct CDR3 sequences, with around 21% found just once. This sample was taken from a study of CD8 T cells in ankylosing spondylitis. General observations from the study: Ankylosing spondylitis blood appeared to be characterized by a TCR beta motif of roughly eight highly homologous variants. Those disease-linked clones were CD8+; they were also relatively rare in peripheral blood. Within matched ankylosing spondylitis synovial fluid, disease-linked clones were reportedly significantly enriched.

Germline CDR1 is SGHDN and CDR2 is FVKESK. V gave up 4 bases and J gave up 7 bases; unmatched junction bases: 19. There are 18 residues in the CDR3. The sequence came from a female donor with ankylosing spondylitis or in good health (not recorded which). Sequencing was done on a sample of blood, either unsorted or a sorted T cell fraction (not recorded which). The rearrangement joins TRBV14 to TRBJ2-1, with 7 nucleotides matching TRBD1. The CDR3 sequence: CASSRRTGDSTKPNEQFF. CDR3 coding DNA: TGTGCCAGCAGCCGAAGGACAGGAGATTCTACTAAGCCAAATGAGCAGTTCTTC.